This note documents a single T cell receptor beta chain sequence. Trimming cost V 6 bases and J 7 bases; bases outside gene matches: 11. The CDR3 is 15 residues long. Per the germline V gene, CDR1 is MNHEY and CDR2 is SVGAGI. Clones were sequenced by immunoSEQ multiplex PCR, and TCRdb holds only the in-frame ones, with some missing. The top ten clones hold about 7% of a sample with 950 to 1,500 clones, about 88% of them seen once. The sample comes from a study of brain metastases from non-small cell lung cancer. Sequencing was carried out using tumor-adjacent normal tissue. The chain has TRBV6-5 and TRBJ2-1; TRBD2 matches at 8 bases. This clonotype was sampled from a donor at least 40 years old with non-small cell lung cancer. The CDR3 nucleotides are TGTGCCAGCAGACACCTACTCGGGGGGGCAAATGAGCAGTTCTTC. This translates into CASRHLLGGANEQFF.